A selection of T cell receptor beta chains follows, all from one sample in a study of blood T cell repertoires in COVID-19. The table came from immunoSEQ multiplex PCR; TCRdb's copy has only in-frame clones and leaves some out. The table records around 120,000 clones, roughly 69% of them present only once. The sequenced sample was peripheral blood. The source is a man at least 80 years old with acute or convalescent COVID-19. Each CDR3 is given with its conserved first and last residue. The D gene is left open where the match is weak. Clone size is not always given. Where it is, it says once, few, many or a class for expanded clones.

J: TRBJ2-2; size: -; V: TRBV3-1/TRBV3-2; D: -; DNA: TGTGCCAGCAGCCAAGATTCAAGTGGGAGCAGGACCGGGGAGCTGTTTTTT; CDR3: CASSQDSSGSRTGELFF
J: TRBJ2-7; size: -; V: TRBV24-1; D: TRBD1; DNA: TGTGCCACCAGTGATCCGACAGGGGCTGTTGACGAGCAGTACTTC; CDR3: CATSDPTGAVDEQYF
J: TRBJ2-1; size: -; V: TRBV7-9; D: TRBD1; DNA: TGTGCCAGCAGCTTAGTCCCCGGACAGGTCATCAATGAGCAGTTCTTC; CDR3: CASSLVPGQVINEQFF
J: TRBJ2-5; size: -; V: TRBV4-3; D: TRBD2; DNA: TGCGCCAGCAGCCCGAGACTAGCGGGAGTGGGGACCCAGTACTTC; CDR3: CASSPRLAGVGTQYF
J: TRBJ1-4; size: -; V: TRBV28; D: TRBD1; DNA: TGTGCCAGCAGTCGATTGACAGGGGGCGACGAAAAACTGTTTTTT; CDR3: CASSRLTGGDEKLFF
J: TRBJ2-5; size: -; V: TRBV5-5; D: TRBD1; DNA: TGTGCCAGCAGCCCCCGACAGGGGAGAGAGACCCAGTACTTC; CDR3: CASSPRQGRETQYF
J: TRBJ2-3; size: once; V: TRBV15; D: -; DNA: TGTGCCACCAGCAGAGGAAGGCAGGGGGGTACAGATACGCAGTATTTT; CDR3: CATSRGRQGGTDTQYF
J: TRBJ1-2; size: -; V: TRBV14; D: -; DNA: TGTGCCAGCAGCCAAGATTCAGGGAACTATGGCTACACCTTC; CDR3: CASSQDSGNYGYTF
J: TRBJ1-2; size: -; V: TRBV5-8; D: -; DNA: TGTGCCAGCAGCAATTCGGTAGTCCTCTATGGCTACACCTTC; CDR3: CASSNSVVLYGYTF
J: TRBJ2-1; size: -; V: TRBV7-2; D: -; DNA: TGTGCCAGCAGCTTAACCGGTTACAATGAGCAGTTCTTC; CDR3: CASSLTGYNEQFF
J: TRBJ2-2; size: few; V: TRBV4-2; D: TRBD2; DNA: TGTGCCAGCAGCCAAGATTGGAGGGCTAGCGGGAGTGGGGGCACCGGGGAGCTGTTTTTT; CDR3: CASSQDWRASGSGGTGELFF
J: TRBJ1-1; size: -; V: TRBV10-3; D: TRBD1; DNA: TGTGCCATCACCGGACAGGTCCTGGGGGGTTCTGAAGCTTTCTTT; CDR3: CAITGQVLGGSEAFF
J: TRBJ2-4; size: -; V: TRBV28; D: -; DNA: TGTGCCAGCAGCCCTACAGGGATAGCCAAAAACATTCAGTACTTC; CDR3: CASSPTGIAKNIQYF
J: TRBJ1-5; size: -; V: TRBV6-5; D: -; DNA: TGTGCCAGCAGTTACTCCGGACTTTTTGATCAGCCCCAGCATTTT; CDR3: CASSYSGLFDQPQHF
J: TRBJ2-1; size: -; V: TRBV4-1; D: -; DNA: TGCGCCAGCAGCCAAGCGAAGTGGGGCGGCTCCTACAATGAGCAGTTCTTC; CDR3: CASSQAKWGGSYNEQFF
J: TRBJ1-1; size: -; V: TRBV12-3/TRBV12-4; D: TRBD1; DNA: TGTGCCAGCAGCCAGGGGGGGAACACTGAAGCTTTCTTT; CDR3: CASSQGGNTEAFF
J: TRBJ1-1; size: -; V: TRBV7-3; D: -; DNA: TGTGCCAGCAGCTCGGGACTCCAGAACACTGAAGCTTTCTTT; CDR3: CASSSGLQNTEAFF
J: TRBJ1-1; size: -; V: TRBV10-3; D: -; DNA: TGTGCCATCAGCGAGACACCGAACACTGAAGCTTTCTTT; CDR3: CAISETPNTEAFF
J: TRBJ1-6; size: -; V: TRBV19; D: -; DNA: TGTGCCAGTATGGCTTCCAGGGGCTATAATTCACCCCTCCACTTT; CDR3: CASMASRGYNSPLHF
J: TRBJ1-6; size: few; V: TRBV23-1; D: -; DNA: TGCGCCAGCAGTCCAGGGATTAGCTCCTATAATTCACCCCTCCACTTT; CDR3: CASSPGISSYNSPLHF
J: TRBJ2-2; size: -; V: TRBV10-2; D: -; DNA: TGCGCCAGCAGTATCTATCAGGTGACATTAAGGGAGCTGTTTTTT; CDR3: CASSIYQVTLRELFF
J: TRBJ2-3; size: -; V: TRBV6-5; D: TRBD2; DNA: TGTGCCAGCAGTTACGGACTAGCGGGATCGGCGCAGTATTTT; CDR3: CASSYGLAGSAQYF
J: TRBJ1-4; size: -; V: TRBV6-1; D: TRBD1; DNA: TGTGCCAGCAGTGACAGGGGGCGGGATGAAAAACTGTTTTTT; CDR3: CASSDRGRDEKLFF
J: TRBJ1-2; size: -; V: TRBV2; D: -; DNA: TGTGCCAGCACCGCAGGGGTTGGCTACACCTTC; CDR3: CASTAGVGYTF
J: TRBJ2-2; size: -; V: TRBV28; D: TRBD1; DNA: TGTGCCAGCAGCCCCTCCACAGGGGCGAACACCGGGGAGCTGTTTTTT; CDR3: CASSPSTGANTGELFF
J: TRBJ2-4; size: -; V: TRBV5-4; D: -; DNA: TGTGCCAGCAGCTTGAACAGGGCCAACATTCAGTACTTC; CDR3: CASSLNRANIQYF
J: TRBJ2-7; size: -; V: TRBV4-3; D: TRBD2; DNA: TGCGCCAGCAGCCAAGATAGTGGCGGGAGGTTCACCTACGAGCAGTACTTC; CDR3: CASSQDSGGRFTYEQYF
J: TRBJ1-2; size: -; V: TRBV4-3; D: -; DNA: TGCGCCAGCAGCCAAGATGGCCCGACTCTCATTGGGGGCTACACCTTC; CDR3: CASSQDGPTLIGGYTF
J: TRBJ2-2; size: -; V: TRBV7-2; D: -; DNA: TGTGCCAGCAGCTTAGCGATCCGGGATACCGGGGAGCTGTTTTTT; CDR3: CASSLAIRDTGELFF
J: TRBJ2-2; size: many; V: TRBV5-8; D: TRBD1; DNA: TGTGCCAGCATAAGGGACAGGGTACCCGCCGGGGAGCTGTTTTTT; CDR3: CASIRDRVPAGELFF
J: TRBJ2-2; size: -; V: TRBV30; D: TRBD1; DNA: TGTGCCTGGAGGAACCCGGGACAGGGGGCGAATACGAACACCGGGGAGCTGTTTTTT; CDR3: CAWRNPGQGANTNTGELFF